Described below is a single T cell receptor (beta chain) sequence and its context. The entry originates in a study of regulatory T cells in long-lasting Graves disease. Trimming pared 2 bases from V and 10 bases from J, leaving 15 bases between. The length of the CDR3 is 14 residues. Germline V CDR1 and CDR2: MDHEN, SYDVKM. Through Arm-PCR of CDR3 regions and iRepertoire HTBI primers, TCR beta libraries were built. In TCRdb, the multiplex PCR reads were re-called with MiXCR into one record per CDR3 protein. The repertoire consists of some 220,000 distinct CDR3 sequences, with less than 20% occurring once and the leading ten covering 12%. Stated time point: newly diagnosed GD, antithyroid drugs for less than 3 months. PBMC-derived RNA was used for the TCR library. In addition, the sample was reused for a study of T cells in Graves' hyperthyroidism and ophthalmopathy. That paper adds: Patients aged 18 to 65 had newly diagnosed hyperthyroidism of under 2 months' duration. Diagnosis relied on clinical symptoms, serum thyroxine and TRAb, thyroid ultrasound and orbital computed tomography. HTBI primers drove first-round RT-PCR of the TCR CDR3.

The receptor was derived from a woman in her 30s with Graves disease. J is TRBJ2-1 and V is TRBV28, with D hard to call. The sequencing used peripheral blood mononuclear cells (PBMCs), collected at new diagnosis, from a patient treated with antithyroid drugs. The chain's CDR3 is CASSLDPGHWEQFF. The CDR3 DNA sequence: TGTGCCAGCAGTTTAGACCCCGGCCACTGGGAGCAGTTCTTC.